This T cell receptor beta chain was sequenced for a study of T cells in Graves' hyperthyroidism and ophthalmopathy. Study-wide results and caveats: Most clonotypes expanded in thyroid above 0.001 were likewise present in blood. For ophthalmopathy, model prediction preceded onset by a median roughly 5.9 months.

Under 3 months was the duration of disease in ophthalmopathy patients, who also had a Clinical Activity Score of at least 3 and a NOSPECS grade of at least 4. The PBMCs had their origin in roughly 9.8 ml of fresh peripheral blood. This clonotype has at least ten counts. As yet, its antigen is unknown. This CDR3 spans 16 amino acids. From germline, CDR1 is SGHTA and CDR2 FQGTGA. Trimming left V 5 bases short and J 2 bases short, with 18 bases between. Amplification targeted TCR beta CDR3 regions from RNA transcripts. Initially, a first-round RT-PCR of the TCR CDR3 employed the HTBI primer set. TCRdb re-analysed the multiplex PCR reads in MiXCR, keeping a single row per CDR3 protein. The sample has around 250,000 distinct CDR3 sequences, around 15% seen once.

The chain is built from TRBV7-3 and TRBJ1-1; D is perhaps TRBD1 (6 bases). The sample was blood. The receptor comes from a woman younger than 35 with Graves' ophthalmopathy. This CDR3 reads CASSPVGGPRNTEAFF. DNA for the CDR3: TGTGCCAGCAGCCCAGTGGGGGGGCCGAGAAACACTGAAGCTTTCTTT.